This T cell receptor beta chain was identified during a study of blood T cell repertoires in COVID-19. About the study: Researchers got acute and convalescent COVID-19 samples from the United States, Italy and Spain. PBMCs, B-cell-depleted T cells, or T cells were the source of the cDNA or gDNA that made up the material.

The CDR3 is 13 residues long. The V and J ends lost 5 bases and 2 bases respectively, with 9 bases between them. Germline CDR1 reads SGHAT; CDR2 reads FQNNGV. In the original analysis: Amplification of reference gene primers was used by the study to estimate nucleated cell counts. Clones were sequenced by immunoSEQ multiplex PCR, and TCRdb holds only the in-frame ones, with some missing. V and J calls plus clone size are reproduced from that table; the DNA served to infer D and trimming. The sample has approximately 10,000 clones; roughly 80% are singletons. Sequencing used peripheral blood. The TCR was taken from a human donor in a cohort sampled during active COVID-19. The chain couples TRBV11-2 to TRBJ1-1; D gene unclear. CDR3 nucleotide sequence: TGTGCCAGCAGCACCCGAGGAAACACTGAAGCTTTCTTT. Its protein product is CASSTRGNTEAFF.